This TCR beta chain was identified in a study of vaccination and CD4 T cells after COVID-19. Study-level points and caveats: In convalescent patients, a median 86.3% of reactive clones appeared only post-vaccination.

Treatment indicated: approximately 10-day PBMC culture with coronavirus spike peptide pools or control peptides (ViraFEST assay). The CDR3 consists of 15 residues. Germline V gene lookup returns CDR1 MDHEN and CDR2 SYDVKM. J lost 6 bases, V lost 8 bases, and 14 bases had no gene match. Points on this clonotype: Its target is not known.

At the Johns Hopkins FTIC core, DNA taken from cultured CD4+ T cells was sequenced by way of the Oncomine TCR Beta short-read assay. Genomic DNA was extracted from cultured CD4+ T cells. TCRdb called the PCR reads again in MiXCR, with one record for every CDR3 protein. This sample has 10,000 or so distinct CDR3 sequences, with about 28% found just once. The source of this sequence is a human donor who had recovered from COVID-19. The input for sequencing was CD4+ T cells from blood, cultured in vitro, taken after SARS-CoV-2 vaccination. The chain uses TRBV28 and TRBJ2-7, with 9 positions matching TRBD1. The CDR3 here is CASGITGTGLIEQYF. Written as DNA, the CDR3 is TGTGCCAGCGGGATCACGGGGACAGGGTTAATCGAGCAGTACTTC.